This TCR beta chain is from a study of T cell repertoires in cytomegalovirus infection. Overall study context: Recently identified HLA-C-restricted CMV epitopes were among the peptides used. It was the public TCR beta signatures that indicated both CMV infection and matching HLA type. Points from the study as a whole: Cumulative frequency of public TCR beta families picked out carriers of CMV plus the relevant HLA. Across the ex vivo response, the dominant clonotypes were HLA-C-restricted CMV-specific TCR beta clonotypes.

The CDR3 is 15 amino acids. CDR1 and CDR2 (germline): SGHVS, FNYEAQ. Between the trimmed V and J ends, which lost 4 bases and 3 bases, there was a span of 12 bases. This clonotype was observed many times. Its specificity is not known. TCRdb re-called the reads with MiXCR, one entry per CDR3 protein. The top ten hold over 45% of the sample, which has 450,000 to 650,000 distinct CDR3 sequences, approximately 40% seen once. The sequencing here drew on cultured PBMCs, taken from culture after CMV antigen stimulation. The receptor was isolated from a human donor in good health (CMV status not recorded). Some clones in this sample may be carry-over from other donors' samples. The chain is built from TRBV7-6 and TRBJ1-4; D not resolved. The CDR3 sequence is CASSSGRRANEKLFF. In nucleotides, the CDR3 is TGTGCCAGCAGCTCGGGTAGGAGGGCTAATGAAAAACTGTTTTTT.